What follows are 28 T cell receptor beta chains derived from one specimen sequenced in a study of T cells in Graves' hyperthyroidism and ophthalmopathy. Amplification of TCR beta CDR3 regions used RNA as the template. An initial round of RT-PCR targeting the TCR CDR3 relied on the HTBI primer set. MiXCR was run by TCRdb on the multiplex PCR reads, yielding one entry per CDR3 protein. The sample consists of 410,000 or so distinct CDR3 sequences, around 15% of them appearing once. Sequencing was carried out using blood. These receptors were obtained from a man aged 18 to 30 with Graves' ophthalmopathy.

This chain joins TRBV6-5 and TRBJ1-2, with D possibly being TRBD1 (5 bases). Trimming removed 4 bases from V and 4 bases from J, with 10 bases in between. Germline assignment: CDR1 MNHEY and CDR2 SVGAGI. CDR3 length equals 13 residues. The CDR3 region has the DNA TGTGCCAGCAGTTTTCAGGGATTCTATGGCTACACCTTC. Protein sequence: CASSFQGFYGYTF.

This clonotype was observed a handful of times. The V and J genes are TRBV14 and TRBJ2-1; TRBD2 matches at 9 bases. The germline V gene encodes CDR1 SGHDN and CDR2 FVKESK. CDR3 length: 16 residues. After removal of 3 bases from V and 12 bases from J, the junction contained 15 bases not matched to a gene. CDR3 bases: TGTGCCAGCAGCCAGTCCAGGCGGGAGGGCCTCTGGGGGCAGTTCTTC. This encodes CASSQSRREGLWGQFF.

V and J are TRBV6-5 and TRBJ2-7; D may correspond to TRBD1 or TRBD2 (5 bases each). The CDR3 is 13 amino acids. The germline V gene encodes CDR1 MNHEY and CDR2 SVGAGI. V gave up 2 bases and J gave up 7 bases, with 12 bases separating them. CDR3 region: CASSYEVWGEQYF. The CDR3 DNA sequence: TGTGCCAGCAGTTACGAAGTTTGGGGGGAGCAGTACTTC.

This clonotype came up many times. V and J are TRBV7-2 and TRBJ2-7; maybe TRBD2 (5 bases). This CDR3 has 15 residues. Trimming removed 5 bases from V and 4 bases from J, with 18 bases in between. Looked up from germline, CDR1 is SGHTA and CDR2 is FQGNSA. CDR3 loop: CASSISPGTTYEQYF. The DNA of the CDR3 is TGTGCCAGCAGCATATCTCCGGGAACCACTTACGAGCAGTACTTC.

The chain is built from TRBV19 and TRBJ2-1; 9 nucleotides match TRBD2. This CDR3 spans 18 amino acids. Germline V gene sequence: CDR1 LNHDA, CDR2 SQIVND (reference sequence). Trimming cost V 5 bases and J 5 bases; bases outside gene matches: 16. CDR3: CASSYVGSGSFGDNEQFF. The CDR3 coding sequence is TGTGCCAGTAGTTATGTAGGTAGCGGGAGCTTTGGGGACAATGAGCAGTTCTTC.

There are a few counts of this clonotype. V gene TRBV10-3 combines with J gene TRBJ2-7, with 9 bases matching TRBD2. The CDR3 spans 13 residues. The germline CDR1 and CDR2 sequences are ENHRY and SYGVKD. With 11 bases clipped from V and 5 bases from J, the junction kept 10 bases outside the gene matches. The CDR3 here is CAPGAGGQNEQYF. Here the CDR3 DNA reads TGTGCCCCCGGGGCGGGAGGGCAAAACGAGCAGTACTTC.

The chain combines TRBV6-1 with TRBJ2-7; 7 bases are a match to TRBD1. This CDR3 spans 12 amino acids. CDR1 is MNHNS, CDR2 SASEGT, per germline. Unmatched junction bases numbered 3, after V lost 5 bases and J lost 5 bases. The CDR3 spells CASSLQGDEQYF. The CDR3 DNA sequence: TGTGCCAGCAGTCTTCAGGGGGACGAGCAGTACTTC.

This clonotype has only a few counts. This rearrangement joins TRBV30 to TRBJ1-6; maybe TRBD1 (5 bases). Germline V CDR1 and CDR2: GTSNPN, SVGIG (reference sequence). This CDR3 has 15 amino acids. Trimming took 1 base from V and 5 from J, leaving 12 bases between them. The CDR3 sequence is CAWSDRQTHNSPLHF. The CDR3 region has the DNA TGTGCCTGGAGTGACCGACAGACCCATAATTCACCCCTCCACTTT.

This clonotype came up many times. V is TRBV20-1 and J is TRBJ2-7; 11 bases are a match to TRBD1. The CDR3 has 16 residues. The ends lost 6 bases at V and 7 bases at J; junction bases unmatched: 17. Germline CDR1 and CDR2: DFQATT and SNEGSKA (reference sequence). The DNA for the CDR3 is TGCAGTGCCGACAATCCCGGGACAGGGGGTTTTGGGGAGCAGTACTTC. It specifies CSADNPGTGGFGEQYF.

Remarks on this clonotype: With a much larger clone just one base away, this may be a read error. V usage is TRBV20-1 and J usage is TRBJ2-1, with 8 bases fitting TRBD2. CDR3 length: 13 amino acids. Looked up from germline, CDR1 is DFQATT and CDR2 is SNEGSKA (reference sequence). V was clipped by 7 bases and J by 9 bases; unmatched bases: 11. CDR3 sequence: CSGGSGNHSEQFF. In DNA form, the CDR3 reads TGCAGTGGGGGTAGCGGGAACCACAGTGAGCAGTTCTTC.

At least ten counts were recorded for this clonotype. The chain combines TRBV7-9 with TRBJ2-5; D is uncertain. The CDR3 has 14 amino acids. Trimming took off 4 bases at V and 3 bases at J, with 12 bases between the two ends. Germline CDR1 and CDR2: SEHNR and FQNEAQ (reference sequence). CDR3 amino acids: CASSSRSTKETQYF. The CDR3, as DNA: TGTGCCAGCAGCTCGAGATCGACAAAAGAGACCCAGTACTTC.

This clonotype appeared many times. The chain links TRBV7-2 to TRBJ2-1; 8 positions agree with TRBD2. The V and J ends lost 1 base and 3 bases, in that order; junction bases with no gene match: 11. Germline V gives CDR1 SGHTA, CDR2 FQGNSA. The CDR3 length is 18 residues. The CDR3 bases are TGTGCCAGCAGCTTAGTGGGGGTTGGCGGGGGGAACTACAATGAGCAGTTCTTC. Its translation: CASSLVGVGGGNYNEQFF.

This clonotype was picked up a small number of times. As DNA, the CDR3 is TGTGCCAGCAGCTTAGGGGGGGCGCGTGCAGATACGCAGTATTTT. This encodes CASSLGGARADTQYF. The chain uses TRBV11-3 and TRBJ2-3; D tentatively reads TRBD1 or TRBD2 (6 bases each). CDR1 and CDR2 from the germline V gene are SGHNT and YENEEA. V was clipped by 1 base and J by 4 bases, with 12 bases between them. The CDR3 totals 15 residues.

The chain has TRBV30 and TRBJ1-2, with D perhaps matching TRBD1 (5 bases). CDR1 is GTSNPN, CDR2 SVGIG, per germline (reference sequence). V lost 0 bases and J 8 bases, leaving 10 bases between the germline ends. CDR3 length equals 12 residues. The CDR3 loop reads CAWSVWGGGYTF. The DNA for the CDR3 is TGTGCCTGGAGTGTCTGGGGGGGAGGCTACACCTTC.

This clonotype was seen at least ten times. The chain has TRBV6-1 and TRBJ1-2; TRBD1 might be the D (5 bases). Germline-derived CDR1 and CDR2 are MNHNS and SASEGT. Trimming removed 6 bases at V and 4 bases at J, with 9 bases between. The CDR3 runs 12 residues. The CDR3 DNA sequence: TGTGCCAGCAGGACAGAGTTCTATGGCTACACCTTC. This encodes CASRTEFYGYTF.

This clonotype was seen at least ten times. The chain uses TRBV9 and TRBJ2-1; 10 bases are a match to TRBD1. This CDR3 is 15 amino acids long. V dropped 0 bases and J dropped 5; count of bases not matched to a gene: 2. Germline V gives CDR1 SGDLS, CDR2 YYNGEE. DNA for the CDR3: TGTGCCAGCAGCGTAGGGGGGACAGGGGACAATGAGCAGTTCTTC. Translating it yields CASSVGGTGDNEQFF.

This clonotype was counted only a few times. The genes are TRBV7-9 and TRBJ1-2, with TRBD1 identical over 7 bases. This CDR3 is built from 14 residues. The ends lost 3 bases at V and 7 bases at J; junction bases unmatched: 8. In germline, CDR1 is SEHNR, CDR2 FQNEAQ (reference sequence). In DNA, the CDR3 is TGTGCCAGCAGCTTCGGAACCACAGGGGTTGGCTACACCTTC. It encodes CASSFGTTGVGYTF.

The J gene is TRBJ1-1, the V gene TRBV10-1; TRBD1 is a possible D gene (5 bases). The CDR3 consists of 15 residues. Germline V gene data show CDR1 as WNHNN and CDR2 as SYGVQD (reference sequence). The V end lost 2 bases, the J end lost 3 bases, and 13 bases lay between the germline ends. The CDR3 sequence: CASSEGTVGDTEAFF. CDR3 DNA: TGCGCCAGCAGTGAGGGGACTGTAGGGGACACTGAAGCTTTCTTT.

This clonotype was counted many times. J is TRBJ2-1 and V is TRBV2, with D possibly matching TRBD2 (5 bases). The germline gives CDR1 SNHLY, CDR2 FYNNEI. V lost 7 bases, J lost 8 bases, and 18 bases lay in between. CDR3 length equals 14 residues. CDR3 sequence reads: CASMLGGSNYEQFF. The DNA for the CDR3 is TGTGCCAGCATGCTAGGCGGGTCGAATTATGAGCAGTTCTTC.

V usage is TRBV14 and J usage is TRBJ1-2; 8 bases are a match to TRBD1. This CDR3 region has 12 residues. V shed 3 bases, J shed 9 bases, and the junction held 3 bases outside the gene matches. CDR1 and CDR2 (germline): SGHDN, FVKESK. The CDR3 protein is CASSHTGGSYTF. DNA of the CDR3: TGTGCCAGCAGCCACACAGGGGGAAGCTACACCTTC.

Concerning this clonotype: A read error may explain this, as a much larger clone is one base away. This chain uses TRBV27 with TRBJ2-2; D is possibly TRBD2 (5 bases). Germline values: CDR1 MNHEY, CDR2 SMNVEV (reference sequence). The CDR3 sequence is 15 residues long. V was cut by 8 bases and J by 5 bases, with 18 bases left in between. CDR3 coding DNA: TGTGCCAGCTGTCTCGTCCGGGGTGGGACCGGGGAGCTGTTTTTT. Translation gives CASCLVRGGTGELFF.

V and J are TRBV11-2 and TRBJ2-5; D call uncertain. The CDR3 totals 15 residues. Trimming removed 0 bases from V and 5 bases from J, with 13 bases in between. Germline CDR1 and CDR2: SGHAT and FQNNGV. CDR3 protein: CASSLEGYRVETQYF. CDR3 sequence (DNA): TGTGCCAGCAGCTTAGAGGGCTATCGGGTCGAGACCCAGTACTTC.

This clonotype was counted many times. This rearrangement joins TRBV20-1 to TRBJ1-2, with D possibly being TRBD1 (5 bases). CDR1 is DFQATT, CDR2 SNEGSKA, per germline (reference sequence). The CDR3 is 11 residues long. V lost 5 bases and J 5 bases, leaving 9 bases between the germline ends. CDR3 residues: CSAHQGYGYTF. The CDR3 DNA reads TGCAGTGCTCATCAGGGTTATGGCTACACCTTC.

This clonotype was seen repeatedly, ten times or more. The rearrangement joins TRBV15 to TRBJ1-1; the D is unclear. Germline CDR1 LNHNV, CDR2 YYDKDF (reference sequence). The CDR3 contains 15 residues. V was shortened by 1 base and J by 4 bases, with 13 bases between the two germline ends. CDR3 loop: CATSRVRTPGTEAFF. CDR3 DNA sequence: TGTGCCACCAGCAGAGTTAGGACCCCGGGCACTGAAGCTTTCTTT.

Only a few counts were recorded for this clonotype. The chain combines TRBV19 with TRBJ2-7, with 9 bases identical to TRBD1. The germline V gene has CDR1 LNHDA and CDR2 SQIVND (reference sequence). Losses at the gene ends were 8 bases for V and 4 bases for J; bases not matched to a gene: 6. The CDR3 is 13 residues long. The CDR3 nucleotides are TGTGCCAGTCGAGGACAGGGGTGGTACGAGCAGTACTTC. It specifies CASRGQGWYEQYF.

This clonotype came up a few times. This chain uses TRBV12-3 or TRBV12-4 with TRBJ2-7; TRBD2 matches 9 bases. The CDR3 has 14 residues. The ends lost 2 bases at V and 6 bases at J; junction bases unmatched: 5. The CDR3 loop reads CASSLRGLAVEQYF. CDR3 nucleotides: TGTGCCAGCAGTTTACGGGGACTAGCAGTCGAGCAGTACTTC.

This clonotype was seen only a few times. The V and J genes are TRBV2 and TRBJ1-4; D not certain. V was cut by 7 bases and J by 8 bases, with 8 bases left in between. CDR3 length equals 11 residues. In germline, CDR1 is SNHLY, CDR2 FYNNEI. The CDR3 DNA sequence: TGTGCCAGCAACTCTTGGGAAAAACTGTTTTTT. Protein: CASNSWEKLFF.

The table lists this clonotype with many counts. V usage is TRBV7-9 and J usage is TRBJ2-7, with D unresolved. The V and J ends lost 1 base and 4 bases respectively, with 8 bases between them. Germline CDR1 is SEHNR and CDR2 is FQNEAQ (reference sequence). The CDR3 runs to 13 residues. The CDR3 is CASSLGRQYEQYF. CDR3 nucleotide sequence: TGTGCCAGCAGCTTAGGCAGGCAGTACGAGCAGTACTTC.